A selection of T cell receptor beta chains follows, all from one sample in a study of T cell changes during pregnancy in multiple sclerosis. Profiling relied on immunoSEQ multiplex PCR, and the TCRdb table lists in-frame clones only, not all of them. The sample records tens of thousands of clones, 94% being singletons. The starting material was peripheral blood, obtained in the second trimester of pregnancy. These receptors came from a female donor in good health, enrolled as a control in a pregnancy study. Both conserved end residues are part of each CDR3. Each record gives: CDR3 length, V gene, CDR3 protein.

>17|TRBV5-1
CASSSQPRTGAYNEQFF
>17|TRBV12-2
CASRPDRGLSGANVLTF
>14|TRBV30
CAWSVLGREGIQYF
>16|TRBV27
CASSLSFLAASYEQYF
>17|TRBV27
CASSLSYLGTGLYEQYF
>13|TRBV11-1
CASSLAGLTEAFF
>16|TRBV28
CASRRAVGVVTDTQYF
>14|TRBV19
CASSVRESTDTQYF
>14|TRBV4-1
CASSQVSGANVLTF
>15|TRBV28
CASSFRRGSHQPQHF
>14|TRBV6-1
CASQTGWYQETQYF
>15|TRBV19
CASSTAASGTYEQYF
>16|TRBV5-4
CASSLGRDSSTDTQYF
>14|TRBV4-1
CASSQDLGEDTQYF
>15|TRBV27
CASSRSGRVADTQYF
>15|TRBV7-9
CASSLNRQADYEQYF
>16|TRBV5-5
CASSFFFSGGGETQYF
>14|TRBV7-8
CASSPTGQAYEQYF
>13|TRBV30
CAWSAPPDTEAFF
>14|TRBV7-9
CASLRAGGAYEQYF
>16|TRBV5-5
CASGALWGKNTGELFF
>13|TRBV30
CAWSRGDTYEQYF
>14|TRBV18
CASSPAGSYNEQFF
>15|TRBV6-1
CASSQFGPSSYEQYF
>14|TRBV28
CASRVTGREGKLFF
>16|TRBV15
CATSLTVNTNTGELFF
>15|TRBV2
CASRRTSGNVDTQYF
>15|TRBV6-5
CASSRGFQRGNTIYF
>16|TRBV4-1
CASSQDDTSRYNEQFF
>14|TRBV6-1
CASTLRTGAREQFF
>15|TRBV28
CASSLVDSSTDTQYF